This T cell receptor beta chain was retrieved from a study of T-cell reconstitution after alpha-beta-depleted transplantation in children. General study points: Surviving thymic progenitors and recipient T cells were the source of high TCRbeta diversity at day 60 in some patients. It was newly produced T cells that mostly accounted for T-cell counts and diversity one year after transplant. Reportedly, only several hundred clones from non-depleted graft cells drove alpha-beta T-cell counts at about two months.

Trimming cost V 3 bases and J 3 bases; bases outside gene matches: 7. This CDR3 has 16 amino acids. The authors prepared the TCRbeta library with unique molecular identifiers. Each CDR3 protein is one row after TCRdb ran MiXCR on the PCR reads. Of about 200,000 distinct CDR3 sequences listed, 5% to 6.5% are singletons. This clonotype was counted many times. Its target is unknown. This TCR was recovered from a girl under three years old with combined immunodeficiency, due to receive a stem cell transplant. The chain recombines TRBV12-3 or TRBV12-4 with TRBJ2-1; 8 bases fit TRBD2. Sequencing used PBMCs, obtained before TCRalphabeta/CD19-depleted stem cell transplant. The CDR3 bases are TGTGCCAGCAGTTTGGCCACCGGGACTAGCTACAATGAGCAGTTCTTC. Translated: CASSLATGTSYNEQFF.